The 6 T cell receptor beta chains presented below share a single source sample, sequenced in a study of blood T cells in healthy people across ages. A second roughly 7 to 12 cycle PCR used barcoded and J-beta primers. TCRdb itself ran the 5' RACE reads through MiXCR, one entry per CDR3 protein. The sample holds about 640,000 distinct CDR3 sequences, 58% seen once. The sample consisted of blood. The receptors derive from a man aged 55 to 70 in good health.

The chain joins TRBV5-1 to TRBJ1-1; 9 bases map to TRBD1. Germline V lookup: CDR1 SGHRS, CDR2 YFSETQ. This CDR3 region has 16 residues. The V gene end was trimmed by 1 base and the J gene end by 2 bases; junction bases not matched to a gene: 6. CDR3 DNA: TGCGCCAGCAGCTTGAGACAGGGGGAAGGAAACACTGAAGCTTTCTTT. The encoded protein is CASSLRQGEGNTEAFF.

This clonotype has only one observation. The chain recombines TRBV10-1 with TRBJ2-3, with TRBD1 matching 8 bases. V shed 5 bases, J shed 0 bases, and the junction held 4 bases outside the gene matches. The CDR3 spans 15 residues. CDR1 and CDR2 (germline): WNHNN, SYGVQD (reference sequence). The CDR3 loop reads CASSTGGHSTDTQYF. CDR3 DNA sequence: TGCGCCAGCAGTACAGGGGGTCATAGCACAGATACGCAGTATTTT.

This chain connects TRBV2 to TRBJ2-3; tentatively, D is TRBD1 (6 bases). The ends were cut back, 8 bases at V and 6 bases at J, with 21 bases in the middle. CDR3 size: 15 residues. In germline, CDR1 is SNHLY, CDR2 FYNNEI. The CDR3 loop is CASRTGTGLWDTQYF. CDR3 DNA: TGTGCCAGCCGAACGGGTACAGGGTTGTGGGATACGCAGTATTTT.

The chain recombines TRBV3-1 with TRBJ2-7, with 9 bases that match TRBD2. This CDR3 is built from 16 residues. J gave up 7 bases and V 0 bases, and 10 bases lay outside the gene matches. Germline V gives CDR1 LGHDT, CDR2 YNNKEL (reference sequence). The CDR3 DNA sequence: TGTGCCAGCAGCCAAGATACGGGACTAGCTTGGAATGAGCAGTACTTC. Translated: CASSQDTGLAWNEQYF.

The genes are TRBV12-3 or TRBV12-4 and TRBJ1-2, with D unclear. V lost 6 bases to trimming and J lost 7 bases, with 21 bases between them. The CDR3 contains 15 residues. The CDR3 DNA reads TGTGCCAGCAGCCCCGCCCGAGGCCCCAGCAGTGGCTACACCTTC. It codes for CASSPARGPSSGYTF.

The chain recombines TRBV10-2 with TRBJ2-3; TRBD2 agrees at 8 bases. V shed 5 bases and J 2 bases; nucleotides not matched to a gene: 6. Per the germline V gene, CDR1 is WSHSY and CDR2 is SAAADI. CDR3 length: 15 residues. CDR3 residues: CASSFGGADTDTQYF. CDR3 coding DNA: TGCGCCAGCAGTTTCGGGGGGGCAGACACAGATACGCAGTATTTT.